This record covers a single T cell receptor (beta chain). Its recognized antigen is unknown. No much larger clone exists at a distance of one base, and base qualities are not known. Every donor in the study was a healthy Caucasian. The twin cohort comprised three pairs of female monozygotic twins, all aged roughly 18 to 29 years. RNA for TCR libraries was isolated from peripheral blood mononuclear cells. The sample is drawn from a study of identical twins (TCRdb year 2016). Study-level background: The study deep-sequenced TCR alpha and beta repertoires from monozygotic twins, unrelated adults of various ages and cord blood to test whether fetal clonotypes persist. To rule out contamination, the twin experiments were replicated at different times with different library preparation protocols. Paper-wide results and their limitations: Out-of-frame TCR alpha sharing in monozygotic twins was systematically underestimated by recombination models, whereas sharing between unrelated individuals was in agreement with the recombination models. Abundant cord blood beta clonotypes had fewer insertions, young adult naive repertoires showed a similar but weaker trend, and memory repertoires showed no such trend. Because the same donors could not be followed over many years, the conclusions relied on cross-sectional statistical analysis. Compared with coincidental sharing between unrelated individuals, an excess of low generation-probability sequences was observed among out-of-frame TCR alpha sequences shared between twins. In beta out-of-frame sequences, excess twin sharing was weaker, because having fewer shared sequences lowered the signal-to-noise ratio. Zero-insertion analyses could be partly confounded by invariant T cells such as MAIT and iNKT, though diverse VJ usage argued against such confounding for most clonotypes.

To prepare the library, 5' RACE was applied. Sequencing was carried out with an Illumina HiSeq 2000. A universal primer binding site was added through template switching, and the final cDNA carried a unique molecular identifier so that TCR cDNA molecules could be counted accurately. Specific primers in the conserved constant-segment region were used to synthesize first-strand cDNA for the TCR alpha and beta chains. To control for contamination, each cDNA library was double barcoded with a SMART-Mk sample barcode plus Illumina barcodes. Two successive PCR steps introduced TruSeq adapter sequences along with Illumina sample barcodes. Sequencing of the TCR alpha and beta cDNA libraries was done on the Illumina HiSeq platform using custom primers. The authors' pipeline ran thus. MiGEC was used to process raw reads and extract unique molecular identifiers, and MiXCR was used to find CDR3 positions. For each individual, recombination models were inferred using an EM algorithm with the repgenHMM and IGoR tools. The analysis of shared clonotypes was done with the tcR package in R, with sharing normalized by the product of cloneset sizes. To study raw recombination without the effects of thymic and clonal selection, out-of-frame nonproductive sequences were analyzed. TCRdb passed the public sequencing reads through fastp at Q25 and MiXCR, retaining productive beta sequences. Each entry is one CDR3 protein sequence, shown with its most common DNA and genes. TCRdb's processing, not the authors' own work, is the source of the V and J calls. The sample table records roughly 720,000 distinct CDR3 sequences; over 15% of these occur just once. Roughly 13% of the sample lies in the top ten.

Relative to germline, V is missing 6 bases and J is missing 2 bases, with 11 bases of the junction outside any gene match. CDR1 SQVTM and CDR2 ANQGSEA were looked up in the germline V gene. Including cysteine and phenylalanine, the CDR3 has 15 amino acids. Only the CDR3 part of the read is kept: 45 bases, read in frame from the first base. Separately, the same data were catalogued under a study of T cells expressing NK-cell markers. That second publication adds: TCR beta-chain repertoires were profiled in sorted CD3+CD56+NKG2C+, CD3+CD56+NKG2C- and CD3+CD56-NKG2C+ T-cell subsets from fewer than 10 donors. Seven of the eight sequenced donors were HCMV-seropositive and one was HCMV-seronegative. In several experiments an anti-gammadeltaTCR antibody was added to restrict sorting to alphabetaTCR-expressing T cells. For six donors, the dominant CD3+CD56+NKG2C+ clonotypes were among the top 10 CD8+ clonotypes and accounted for 1.0-7.0% of CD8+ T cells. Those dominant clonotypes were again the most abundant among CD3+CD56-NKG2C+ cells in a handful of donors, at roughly 25-60.1%. Whether the expanded NKG2C-expressing T cell clones were specific for HCMV antigens was left unclear. The study sequenced eight donors, all healthy volunteers chosen at random: three men and five women. A commercial ELISA kit detecting HCMV-specific IgG in serum was used to determine HCMV serostatus. For a handful of donors, bulk peripheral blood T-cell repertoires were also sequenced from unsorted PBMC. MIGEC was used to demultiplex reads and group reads by UMI, and MiTCR was used to assemble and quantify clonotypes. To remove erroneous sequences, TCR cDNA sequences were retained only when supported by two or more reads. The tcR package was used for downstream repertoire analysis, with clonotypes matched between fractions based on CDR3 nucleotide sequence plus V segment. VDJmatch was used to annotate antigen specificity against VDJdb, with one amino acid substitution in CDR3 allowed.

Recombination joined TRBV29-1 with TRBJ1-2, with 8 bases in between that match TRBD1. The sample taken for sequencing was PBMCs. This clonotype was obtained from a woman under 30 in good health. The nucleotides read TGCAGCGTCGCCCTCGGACAGGGCCACAACTATGGCTACACCTTC. It translates as CSVALGQGHNYGYTF.